This T cell receptor (beta chain) derives from a study of blood T cell repertoires in COVID-19. CDR3 size: 13 residues. Trimming removed 6 bases from V and 4 bases from J, with 11 bases in between. CDR1 and CDR2 from the germline V gene are SGHAT and FQDESV (reference sequence). TCRdb's table, derived via immunoSEQ multiplex PCR, lists solely in-frame clones and lacks some. The table has roughly 350,000 clones, around 87% seen once; the top ten hold roughly 4%. Sequenced: peripheral blood. The TCR was taken from a woman between 45 and 65 years old with active or convalescent COVID-19. The chain employs TRBV11-1 and TRBJ2-3, with D tentatively TRBD1 (6 bases). The CDR3 sequence: CASSTGTPDTQYF. The DNA of the CDR3 is TGTGCCAGCAGTACAGGGACCCCAGATACGCAGTATTTT.